The 8 T cell receptor beta chains in this list originate from one sample, sequenced in a study of cytomegalovirus exposure and HLA in healthy donors. The study ran its PCR with 60 Vbeta and 13 Jbeta primers. This table comes from immunoSEQ multiplex PCR, and its TCRdb copy is limited to in-frame clones, with some not included. The sample holds about 67,000 clones; around 75% are singletons and the top ten take over 7.5%. The sample consisted of PBMCs. All receptors derive from a man aged 55 to 70 in good health and CMV-seropositive.

The chain carries TRBV19 and TRBJ2-6; 8 nucleotides align to TRBD1. The trim removed 4 bases at V and 0 bases at J, leaving 11 bases unmatched. The CDR3 is 19 amino acids. Germline V CDR1 and CDR2: LNHDA, SQIVND (reference sequence). The CDR3 spells CASSTIRGPTGSGANVLTF. The CDR3 DNA reads TGTGCCAGTAGTACGATCAGGGGGCCGACTGGCTCTGGGGCCAACGTCCTGACTTTC.

This clone appeared a single time. The chain joins TRBV15 to TRBJ2-2; D is uncertain. This CDR3 region has 14 residues. Germline loops: CDR1 LNHNV, CDR2 YYDKDF (reference sequence). V lost 4 bases, J lost 0 bases, and 6 bases lay in between. The CDR3 DNA follows: TGTGCCACCAGCATCCGTCCGAACACCGGGGAGCTGTTTTTT. Its protein product is CATSIRPNTGELFF. The full variable domain, completed using reference TRBV15 and TRBJ2-2, is DAMVIQNPRYQVTQFGKPVTLSCSQTLNHNVMYWYQQKSSQAPKLLFHYYDKDFNNEADTPDNFQSRRPNTSFCFLDIRSPGLGDTAMYLCATSIRPNTGELFFGEGSRLTVL.

V gene TRBV7-8 combines with J gene TRBJ1-5, with 8 bases fitting TRBD1. J lost 2 bases, V lost 2 bases, and 8 bases had no gene match. CDR1 is SGHVS, CDR2 FQNEAQ, per germline. CDR3 length: 17 amino acids. CDR3 DNA sequence: TGTGCCAGCAGCTTAAATTCAGGACAGGGCCGCAATCAGCCCCAGCATTTT. The encoded protein is CASSLNSGQGRNQPQHF.

The chain employs TRBV6-6 and TRBJ1-3; D is possibly TRBD1 (6 bases). Germline-derived CDR1 and CDR2 are MNHNY and SVGAGI (reference sequence). The CDR3 has 15 residues. V was cut by 0 bases and J by 2 bases, with 8 bases left in between. CDR3 protein: CASSYSGGPGNTIYF. CDR3 sequence (DNA): TGTGCCAGCAGTTACTCGGGGGGGCCTGGAAACACCATATATTTT.

This clone has just a few counts. The chain employs TRBV21-1 and TRBJ2-5; the table's D call, TRBD1, was not checked against the DNA. TRBV21-1 is labeled a pseudogene. The CDR3 runs to 18 residues. CDR3 loop: CASSKFWRRTDGQETQYF. The DNA of the CDR3 is TGTGCCAGCAGCAAATTTTGGCGCAGGACAGATGGTCAAGAGACCCAGTACTTC.

The V gene is TRBV2, the J gene TRBJ1-3, with 9 bases matching TRBD1. The junction had 3 bases not matched to a gene; V was cut back by 4 bases and J by 2 bases. Germline CDR1 SNHLY, CDR2 FYNNEI. The length of the CDR3 is 15 residues. CDR3: CASSGRDRAGNTIYF. In DNA form, the CDR3 reads TGTGCCAGCAGTGGCCGGGACAGGGCTGGAAACACCATATATTTT.

The CDR3 region is CASSDGTAHYEQYF. The CDR3 DNA reads as TGTGCCAGTAGTGACGGGACAGCCCACTACGAGCAGTACTTC. The V and J genes are TRBV19 and TRBJ2-7; 7 bases map to TRBD1. The trim removed 5 bases at V and 3 bases at J, leaving 7 bases unmatched. This CDR3 has 14 residues. Looked up from germline, CDR1 is LNHDA and CDR2 is SQIVND (reference sequence).

The chain joins TRBV27 to TRBJ2-5, with 12 positions matching TRBD2. The J call may be wrong; the DNA end is better matched by TRBJ2-7. The CDR3 runs to 15 residues. Germline CDR1 is MNHEY and CDR2 is SMNVEV (reference sequence). The CDR3 region has the DNA TGTGCCAGCAGACAAGGACTAGCGGGGAACTACGAGCAGTACTTC. The encoded protein is CASRQGLAGNYEQYF.